This TCR beta chain was sequenced in a study of blood T cell repertoires in COVID-19. Study at large: Spain, Italy and the United States supplied samples that represented acute and convalescent COVID-19. Sample material is recorded as cDNA or gDNA derived from T cells, B-cell-depleted T cells, or PBMCs.

This CDR3 is 14 amino acids long. Germline CDR1 LNHDA, CDR2 SQIVND (reference sequence). Trimming took off 5 bases at V and 0 bases at J, with 11 bases between the two ends. Original data processing: Reference gene primer amplification in the assay estimated nucleated cell counts. The repertoire was sequenced with immunoSEQ multiplex PCR; TCRdb's copy has only in-frame clones and lacks some. V and J calls and clone size are those listed in that table; D and trimming were worked out from the DNA. Of 70,000 to 90,000 clones listed, 78% are singletons. This clone was seen more than once but under ten times.

The origin of this receptor is a human donor in a cohort sampled during active COVID-19. The specimen was peripheral blood. V gene TRBV19 combines with J gene TRBJ2-7; possibly TRBD1 for D (6 bases). As DNA, the CDR3 is TGTGCCAGTAGTCTGACAGGCTACTCCTACGAGCAGTACTTC. The encoded protein is CASSLTGYSYEQYF.